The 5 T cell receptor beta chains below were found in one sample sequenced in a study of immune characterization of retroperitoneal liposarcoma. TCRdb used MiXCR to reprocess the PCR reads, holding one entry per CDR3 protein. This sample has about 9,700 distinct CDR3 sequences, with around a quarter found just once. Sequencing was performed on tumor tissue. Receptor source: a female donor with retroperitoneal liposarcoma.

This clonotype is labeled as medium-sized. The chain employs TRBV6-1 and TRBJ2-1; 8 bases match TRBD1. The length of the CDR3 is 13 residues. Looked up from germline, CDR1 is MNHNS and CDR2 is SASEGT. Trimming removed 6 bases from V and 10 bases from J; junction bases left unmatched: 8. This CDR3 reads CASSPLDRGEQFF. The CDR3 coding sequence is TGTGCCAGCAGCCCCCTCGACAGGGGCGAGCAGTTCTTC.

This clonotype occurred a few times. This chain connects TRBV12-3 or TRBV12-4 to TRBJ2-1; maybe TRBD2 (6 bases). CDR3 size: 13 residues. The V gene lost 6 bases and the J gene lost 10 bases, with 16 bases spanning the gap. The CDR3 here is CASSPRLDGEQFF. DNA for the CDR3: TGTGCCAGCAGCCCTCGACTAGATGGCGAGCAGTTCTTC.

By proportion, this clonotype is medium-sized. In DNA form, the CDR3 reads TGTGCCAGCAGCCCGCGGGAGACCCAGTTCTTC. This translates into CASSPRETQFF. The rearrangement joins TRBV7-6 to TRBJ2-1, with 7 bases aligning to TRBD2. Germline V gene sequence: CDR1 SGHVS, CDR2 FNYEAQ. Germline trimming cut 5 bases from V and 13 bases from J; bases unmatched to any gene: 5. The CDR3 is 11 residues long.

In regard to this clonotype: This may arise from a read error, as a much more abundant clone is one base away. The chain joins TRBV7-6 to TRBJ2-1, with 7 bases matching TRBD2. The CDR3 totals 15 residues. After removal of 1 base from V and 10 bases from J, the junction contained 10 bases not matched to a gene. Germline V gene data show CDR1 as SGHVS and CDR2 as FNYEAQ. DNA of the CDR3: TGTGCCAGCAGCTTAGGCGGGAGCCAGTACTACGAGCAGTTCTTC. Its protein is CASSLGGSQYYEQFF.

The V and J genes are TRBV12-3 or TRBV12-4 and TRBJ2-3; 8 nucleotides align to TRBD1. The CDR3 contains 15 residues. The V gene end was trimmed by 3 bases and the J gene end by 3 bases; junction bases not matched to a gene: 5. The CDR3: CASSFGQGATDTQYF. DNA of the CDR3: TGTGCCAGCAGTTTCGGGCAGGGGGCAACAGATACGCAGTATTTT.